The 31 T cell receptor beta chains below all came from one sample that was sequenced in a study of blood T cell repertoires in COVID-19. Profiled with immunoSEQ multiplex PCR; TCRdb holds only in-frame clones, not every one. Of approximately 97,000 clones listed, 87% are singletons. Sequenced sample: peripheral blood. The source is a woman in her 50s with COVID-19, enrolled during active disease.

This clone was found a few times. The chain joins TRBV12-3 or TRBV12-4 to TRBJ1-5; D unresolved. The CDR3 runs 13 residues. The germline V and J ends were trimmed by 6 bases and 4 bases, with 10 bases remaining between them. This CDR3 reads CASRFRWNQPQHF. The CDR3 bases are TGTGCCAGCAGATTTCGGTGGAATCAGCCCCAGCATTTT.

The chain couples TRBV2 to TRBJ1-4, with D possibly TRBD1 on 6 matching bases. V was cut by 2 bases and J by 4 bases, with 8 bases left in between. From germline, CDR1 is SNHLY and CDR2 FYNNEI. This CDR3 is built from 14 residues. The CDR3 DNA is TGTGCCAGCAGTGAAATGGACAGTAATGAAAAACTGTTTTTT. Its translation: CASSEMDSNEKLFF.

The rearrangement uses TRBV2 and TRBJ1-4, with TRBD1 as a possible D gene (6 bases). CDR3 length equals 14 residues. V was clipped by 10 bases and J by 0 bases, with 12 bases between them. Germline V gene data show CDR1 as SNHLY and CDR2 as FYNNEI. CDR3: CATGQGSTNEKLFF. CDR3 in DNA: TGTGCCACCGGGCAGGGGTCAACTAATGAAAAACTGTTTTTT.

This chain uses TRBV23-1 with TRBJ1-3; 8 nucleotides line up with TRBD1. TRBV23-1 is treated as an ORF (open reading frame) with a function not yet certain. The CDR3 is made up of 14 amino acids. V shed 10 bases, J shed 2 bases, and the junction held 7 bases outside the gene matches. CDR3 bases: TGCGCCATCAGGGGGCGAAAAACTGGAAACACCATATATTTT. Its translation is CAIRGRKTGNTIYF.

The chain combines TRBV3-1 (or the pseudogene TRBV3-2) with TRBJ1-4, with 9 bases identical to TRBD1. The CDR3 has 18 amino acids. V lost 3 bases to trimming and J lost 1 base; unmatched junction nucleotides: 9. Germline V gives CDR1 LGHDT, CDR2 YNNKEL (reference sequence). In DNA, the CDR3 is TGTGCCAGCAGCCAGGGGGTAGGGACAGGGCGAACTAATGAAAAACTGTTTTTT. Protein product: CASSQGVGTGRTNEKLFF.

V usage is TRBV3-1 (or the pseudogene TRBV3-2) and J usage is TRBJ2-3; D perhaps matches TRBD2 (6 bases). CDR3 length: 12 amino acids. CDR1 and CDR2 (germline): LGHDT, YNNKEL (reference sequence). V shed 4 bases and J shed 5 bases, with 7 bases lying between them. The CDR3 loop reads CASSRLEDTQYF. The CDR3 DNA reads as TGTGCCAGCAGCCGACTAGAAGATACGCAGTATTTT.

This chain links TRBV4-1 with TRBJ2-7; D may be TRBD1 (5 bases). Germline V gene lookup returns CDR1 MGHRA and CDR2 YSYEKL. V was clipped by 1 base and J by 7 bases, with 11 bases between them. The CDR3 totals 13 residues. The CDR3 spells CASSQVTDGEQYF. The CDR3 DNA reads TGCGCCAGCAGCCAAGTGACAGACGGGGAGCAGTACTTC.

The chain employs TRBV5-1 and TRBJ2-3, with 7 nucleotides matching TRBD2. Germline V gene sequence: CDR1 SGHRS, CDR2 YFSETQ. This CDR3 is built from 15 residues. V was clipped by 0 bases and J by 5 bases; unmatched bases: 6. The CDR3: CASSLGQRGIDTQYF. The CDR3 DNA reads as TGCGCCAGCAGCTTGGGCCAGCGGGGCATAGATACGCAGTATTTT.

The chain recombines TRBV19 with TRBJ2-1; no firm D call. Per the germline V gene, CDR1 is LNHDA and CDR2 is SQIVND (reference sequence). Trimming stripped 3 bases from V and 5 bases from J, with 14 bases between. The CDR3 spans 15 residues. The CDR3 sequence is CASSIYSTLNNEQFF. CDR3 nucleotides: TGTGCCAGTAGTATCTACAGTACTTTAAACAATGAGCAGTTCTTC. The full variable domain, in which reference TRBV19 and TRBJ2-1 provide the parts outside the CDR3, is DGGITQSPKYLFRKEGQNVTLSCEQNLNHDAMYWYRQDPGQGLRLIYYSQIVNDFQKGDIAEGYSVSREKKESFPLTVTSAQKNPTAFYLCASSIYSTLNNEQFFGPGTRLTVL.

DNA for the CDR3: TGCGCCAGCAGCCAAGAGGGCTATCCCCGCCCAGATACGCAGTATTTT. Protein product: CASSQEGYPRPDTQYF. The chain is built from TRBV4-1 and TRBJ2-3; D ambiguous. Trimming removed 0 bases at V and 4 bases at J, with 14 bases between. CDR3 size: 16 residues. Germline V CDR1 and CDR2: MGHRA, YSYEKL.

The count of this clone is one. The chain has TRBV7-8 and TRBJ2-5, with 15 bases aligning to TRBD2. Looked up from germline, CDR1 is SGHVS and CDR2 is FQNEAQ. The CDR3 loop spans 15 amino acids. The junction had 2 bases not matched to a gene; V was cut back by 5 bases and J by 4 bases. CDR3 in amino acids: CASSRGLAGGETQYF. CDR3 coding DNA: TGTGCCAGCAGCAGGGGACTAGCGGGGGGAGAGACCCAGTACTTC.

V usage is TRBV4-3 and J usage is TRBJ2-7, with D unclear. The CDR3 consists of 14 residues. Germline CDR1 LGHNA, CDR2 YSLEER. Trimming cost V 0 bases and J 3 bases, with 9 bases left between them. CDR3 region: CASSQDRGGYEQYF. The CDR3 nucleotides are TGCGCCAGCAGCCAAGATCGCGGCGGCTACGAGCAGTACTTC.

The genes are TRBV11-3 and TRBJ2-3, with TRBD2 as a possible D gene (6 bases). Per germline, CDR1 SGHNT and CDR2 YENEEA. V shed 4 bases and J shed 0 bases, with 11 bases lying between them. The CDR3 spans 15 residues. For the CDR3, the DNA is TGTGCCAGCAGCTGGCGGGATACTAGCACAGATACGCAGTATTTT. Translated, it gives CASSWRDTSTDTQYF.

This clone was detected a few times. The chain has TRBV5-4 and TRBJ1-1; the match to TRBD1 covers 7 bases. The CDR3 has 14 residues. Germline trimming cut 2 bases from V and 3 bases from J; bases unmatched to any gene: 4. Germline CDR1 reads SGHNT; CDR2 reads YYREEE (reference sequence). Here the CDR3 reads CASSLGGRDTEAFF. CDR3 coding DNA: TGTGCCAGCAGCTTAGGGGGCAGGGACACTGAAGCTTTCTTT.

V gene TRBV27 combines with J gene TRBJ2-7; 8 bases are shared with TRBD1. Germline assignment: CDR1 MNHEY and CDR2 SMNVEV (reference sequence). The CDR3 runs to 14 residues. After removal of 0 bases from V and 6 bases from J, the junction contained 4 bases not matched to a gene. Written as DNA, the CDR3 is TGTGCCAGCAGTTTATCAGCGACAGGGGCCGAGCAGTACTTC. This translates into CASSLSATGAEQYF.

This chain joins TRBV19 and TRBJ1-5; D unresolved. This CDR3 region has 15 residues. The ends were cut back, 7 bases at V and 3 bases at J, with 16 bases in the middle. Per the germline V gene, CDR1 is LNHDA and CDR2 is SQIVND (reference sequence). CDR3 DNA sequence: TGTGCCAGTACCCCTAGGAACCGCTACAATCAGCCCCAGCATTTT. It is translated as CASTPRNRYNQPQHF. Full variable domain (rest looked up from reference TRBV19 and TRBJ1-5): DGGITQSPKYLFRKEGQNVTLSCEQNLNHDAMYWYRQDPGQGLRLIYYSQIVNDFQKGDIAEGYSVSREKKESFPLTVTSAQKNPTAFYLCASTPRNRYNQPQHFGDGTRLSIL.

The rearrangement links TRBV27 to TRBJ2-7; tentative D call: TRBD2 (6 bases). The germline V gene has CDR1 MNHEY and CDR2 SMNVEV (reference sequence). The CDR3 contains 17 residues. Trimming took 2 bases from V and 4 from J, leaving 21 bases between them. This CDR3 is CASSLHGPLGGGYEQYF. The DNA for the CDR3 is TGTGCCAGCAGTTTACATGGCCCCCTGGGGGGTGGGTACGAGCAGTACTTC.

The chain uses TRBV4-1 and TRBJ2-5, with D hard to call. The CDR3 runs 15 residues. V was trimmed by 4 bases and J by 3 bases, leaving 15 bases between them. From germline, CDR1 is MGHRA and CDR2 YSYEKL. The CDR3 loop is CASSRQTVSEETQYF. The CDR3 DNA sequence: TGCGCCAGCAGCCGACAAACAGTTTCCGAAGAGACCCAGTACTTC.

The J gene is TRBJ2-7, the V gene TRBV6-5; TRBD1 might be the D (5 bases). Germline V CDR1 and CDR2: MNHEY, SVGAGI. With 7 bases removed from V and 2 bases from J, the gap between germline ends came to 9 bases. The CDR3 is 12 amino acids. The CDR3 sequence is CASMGQTYEQYF. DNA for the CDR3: TGTGCCAGCATGGGGCAAACCTACGAGCAGTACTTC.

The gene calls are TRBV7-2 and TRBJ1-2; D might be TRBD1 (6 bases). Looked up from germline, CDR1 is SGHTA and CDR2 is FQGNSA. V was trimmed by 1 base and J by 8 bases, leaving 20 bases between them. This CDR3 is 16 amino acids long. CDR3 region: CASSLVLGAVWDGYTF. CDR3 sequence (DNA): TGTGCCAGCAGCTTAGTGCTGGGGGCGGTATGGGACGGCTACACCTTC.

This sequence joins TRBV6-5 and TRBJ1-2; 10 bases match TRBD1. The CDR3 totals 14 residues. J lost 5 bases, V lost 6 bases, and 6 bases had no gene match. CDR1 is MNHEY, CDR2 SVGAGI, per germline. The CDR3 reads CASRRQGARYGYTF. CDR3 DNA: TGTGCCAGCAGGAGACAGGGGGCGAGGTATGGCTACACCTTC.

The CDR3 loop reads CASSLAPLTGGDGYTF. The CDR3 bases are TGTGCCAGCAGCTTAGCCCCGTTGACAGGGGGCGATGGCTACACCTTC. The rearrangement uses TRBV7-7 and TRBJ1-2, with 10 bases fitting TRBD1. CDR3 size: 16 residues. Trimming took 0 bases from V and 6 from J; bases not matched to a gene: 7. Germline V gene sequence: CDR1 SSHAT, CDR2 FNYEAQ (reference sequence).

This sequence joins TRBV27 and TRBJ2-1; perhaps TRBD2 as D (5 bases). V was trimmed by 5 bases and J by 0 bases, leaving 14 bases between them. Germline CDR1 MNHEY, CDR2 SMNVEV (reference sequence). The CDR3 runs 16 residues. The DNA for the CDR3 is TGTGCCAGCAGTAGAAAGATAGCGAGCTCCTACAATGAGCAGTTCTTC. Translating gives CASSRKIASSYNEQFF.

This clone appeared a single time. The CDR3 DNA is TGTGCCAGCAGCTTTTACAGGGGGCGAGGCCCCCTGAACACTGAAGCTTTCTTT. It encodes CASSFYRGRGPLNTEAFF. The chain couples TRBV5-4 to TRBJ1-1; 9 bases are shared with TRBD1. Trimming cost V 2 bases and J 0 bases; bases outside gene matches: 11. This CDR3 has 18 residues. Germline V lookup: CDR1 SGHNT, CDR2 YYREEE (reference sequence).

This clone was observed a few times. The CDR3 DNA follows: TGTGCCAGCCACCGGAGGTACTATGGCTACACCTTC. It yields the protein CASHRRYYGYTF. The chain links TRBV5-6 to TRBJ1-2; D gene uncertain. The CDR3 length is 12 residues. From germline, CDR1 is SGHDT and CDR2 YYEEEE. V was shortened by 7 bases and J by 3 bases, with 10 bases between the two germline ends. The variable domain in full, with the rest retrieved from reference TRBV5-6 and TRBJ1-2, is DAGVTQSPTHLIKTRGQQVTLRCSPKSGHDTVSWYQQALGQGPQFIFQYYEEEERQRGNFPDRFSGHQFPNYSSELNVNALLLGDSALYLCASHRRYYGYTFGSGTRLTVV.

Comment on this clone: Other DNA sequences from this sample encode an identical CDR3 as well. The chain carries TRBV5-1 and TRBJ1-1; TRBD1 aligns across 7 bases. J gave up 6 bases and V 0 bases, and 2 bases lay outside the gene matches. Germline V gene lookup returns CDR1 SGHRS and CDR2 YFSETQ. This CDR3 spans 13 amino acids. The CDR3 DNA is TGCGCCAGCAGCTTGGGTCAGGGGGCTGAAGCTTTCTTT. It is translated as CASSLGQGAEAFF.

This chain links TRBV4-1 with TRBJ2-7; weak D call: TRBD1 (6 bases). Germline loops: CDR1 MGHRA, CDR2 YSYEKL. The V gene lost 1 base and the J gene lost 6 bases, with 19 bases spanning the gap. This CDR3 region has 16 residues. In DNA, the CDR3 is TGCGCCAGCAGCCAAGGGTGGACAGTAGCCCCCGGCGAGCAGTACTTC. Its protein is CASSQGWTVAPGEQYF.

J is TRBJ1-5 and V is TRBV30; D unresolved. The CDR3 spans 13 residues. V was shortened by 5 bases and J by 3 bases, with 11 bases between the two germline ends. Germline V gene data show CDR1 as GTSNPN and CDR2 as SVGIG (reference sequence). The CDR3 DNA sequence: TGTGCCTGGGCGGGAGGGTACAATCAGCCCCAGCATTTT. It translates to CAWAGGYNQPQHF.

CDR3 coding DNA: TGCGCCAGCAGCCAAGATTACGGGTGGGGCACAGATACGCAGTATTTT. Its protein is CASSQDYGWGTDTQYF. This sequence joins TRBV4-3 and TRBJ2-3; no definite D call. The CDR3 is made up of 16 amino acids. Germline loops: CDR1 LGHNA, CDR2 YSLEER. Deletions cut 0 bases from V and 1 base from J, with 11 bases between.

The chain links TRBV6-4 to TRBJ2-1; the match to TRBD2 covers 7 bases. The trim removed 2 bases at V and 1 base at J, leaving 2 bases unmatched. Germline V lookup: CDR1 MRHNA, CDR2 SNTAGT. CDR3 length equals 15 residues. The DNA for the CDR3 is TGTGCCAGCAGTGACGGGACTATGTCCTACAATGAGCAGTTCTTC. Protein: CASSDGTMSYNEQFF.

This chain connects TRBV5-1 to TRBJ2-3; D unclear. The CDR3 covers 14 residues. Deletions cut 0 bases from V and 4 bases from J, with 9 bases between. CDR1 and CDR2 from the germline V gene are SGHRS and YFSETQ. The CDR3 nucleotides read TGCGCCAGCAGCTTGGCCTTAGTATCAGATACGCAGTATTTT. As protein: CASSLALVSDTQYF.